These 8 T cell receptor beta chains came from one sample sequenced in a study of cytomegalovirus exposure and HLA in healthy donors. The PCR had 60 Vbeta and 13 Jbeta primers. Assay used: immunoSEQ multiplex PCR; TCRdb lists only in-frame clones, some missing. The sample has 150,000 to 200,000 clones, approximately 80% seen once. Sequenced material: PBMCs. These receptors were taken from a man aged 55 to 70 in good health and CMV-seronegative.

V is TRBV6-1 and J is TRBJ1-1; TRBD1 aligns across 10 bases. Germline V lookup: CDR1 MNHNS, CDR2 SASEGT. The CDR3 has 15 residues. V was pared by 4 bases and J by 0 bases, with 2 bases of the junction left unmatched. CDR3 coding DNA: TGTGCCAGCAGTGGGACAGGGGGTCTGAACACTGAAGCTTTCTTT. Translated: CASSGTGGLNTEAFF.

The chain recombines TRBV28 with TRBJ1-5, with 8 positions matching TRBD1. This CDR3 is 21 amino acids long. In germline, CDR1 is MDHEN, CDR2 SYDVKM. Germline trimming cut 4 bases from V and 0 bases from J; bases unmatched to any gene: 20. CDR3 in DNA: TGTGCCAGCAGTTCACCCCACGACGGACAGGGCACCTCATATAGCAATCAGCCCCAGCATTTT. Encoded protein: CASSSPHDGQGTSYSNQPQHF.

The V and J genes are TRBV2 and TRBJ1-1; no firm D call. The CDR3 totals 14 residues. Between the trimmed V and J ends, which lost 7 bases and 8 bases, there was a span of 20 bases. Per germline, CDR1 SNHLY and CDR2 FYNNEI. The CDR3 loop reads CASTIWGVGEEAFF. In DNA, the CDR3 is TGTGCCAGCACGATTTGGGGTGTGGGAGAGGAAGCTTTCTTT.

This chain links TRBV27 with TRBJ2-1; 8 nucleotides align to TRBD1. Germline trimming cut 6 bases from V and 5 bases from J; bases unmatched to any gene: 18. Germline V gives CDR1 MNHEY, CDR2 SMNVEV (reference sequence). This CDR3 spans 18 amino acids. Here the CDR3 DNA reads TGTGCCAGCAGGGGACCCGGGACAGGATACTCCGGCCACAATGAGCAGTTCTTC. Translation: CASRGPGTGYSGHNEQFF.

This rearrangement joins TRBV6-1 to TRBJ2-5, with 9 nucleotides matching TRBD2. Germline CDR1 MNHNS, CDR2 SASEGT. The CDR3 loop spans 15 amino acids. J was trimmed by 4 bases and V by 4 bases; bases with no gene match: 7. The CDR3 DNA follows: TGTGCCAGCAGTGTGTCTAGCGGGGTAGGAGAGACCCAGTACTTC. This translates into CASSVSSGVGETQYF.

This clone was found a few times. The chain couples TRBV27 to TRBJ1-1; a possible D gene is TRBD1 (5 bases). The ends were cut back, 6 bases at V and 4 bases at J, with 6 bases in the middle. The CDR3 is made up of 11 amino acids. Germline V CDR1 and CDR2: MNHEY, SMNVEV (reference sequence). The CDR3 is CASRGLTEAFF. The DNA of the CDR3 is TGTGCCAGCAGGGGGCTCACTGAAGCTTTCTTT.

CDR3 DNA: TGCGCCAGCAGCCAAGATTACAGGGGTGGGTGGGATGAGCAGTTCTTC. This codes for CASSQDYRGGWDEQFF. J is TRBJ2-1 and V is TRBV4-3, with 7 bases that match TRBD1. V lost 0 bases and J lost 8; bases outside the gene matches: 10. Germline V gene lookup returns CDR1 LGHNA and CDR2 YSLEER. The CDR3 totals 16 residues.

V gene TRBV7-3 combines with J gene TRBJ2-1, with no clear D. V lost 5 bases and J 6 bases, leaving 14 bases between the germline ends. Germline CDR1 SGHTA, CDR2 FQGTGA. This CDR3 is 14 amino acids long. The CDR3 DNA follows: TGTGCCAGCAGCCTCCTCCTTAGCAGCAATGAGCAGTTCTTC. As protein: CASSLLLSSNEQFF.